One and the same sample provided the 25 T cell receptor beta chains below, sequenced in a study of shared clonotypes between healthy human individuals. This table comes from immunoSEQ multiplex PCR, and its TCRdb copy is limited to in-frame clones, with some not included. The table lists fewer than 850,000 clones, less than 95% of them singletons. Sequencing was carried out using memory CD8+ T cells from PBMCs. Indicated subset: CD45RO+ cells pooled with CCR7-negative TemRA cells. Receptor source: a man between 18 and 29 years old in good health. Some clones in this sample may be carry-over from other donors' samples.

The V and J genes are TRBV7-8 and TRBJ2-7, with D possibly being TRBD2 (5 bases). Germline CDR1 SGHVS, CDR2 FQNEAQ. This CDR3 is built from 16 residues. The germline V and J ends were trimmed by 1 base and 0 bases, with 13 bases remaining between them. In DNA form, the CDR3 reads TGTGCCAGCAGCTTAGTCGAGGGAACGAGCTCCTACGAGCAGTACTTC. It yields the protein CASSLVEGTSSYEQYF.

The chain couples TRBV7-9 to TRBJ2-4, with D possibly being TRBD1 (5 bases). Trimming shortened V by 3 bases and J by 1 base, and 13 bases separated the two germline ends. This CDR3 region has 16 residues. Germline CDR1 is SEHNR and CDR2 is FQNEAQ (reference sequence). For the CDR3, the DNA is TGTGCCAGCAGCTTGTCAGGGCAGCTTGCCAAAAACATTCAGTACTTC. Encoded protein: CASSLSGQLAKNIQYF.

V gene TRBV2 combines with J gene TRBJ2-3, with 7 bases lining up with TRBD2. Per the germline V gene, CDR1 is SNHLY and CDR2 is FYNNEI. The CDR3 contains 16 residues. J was trimmed by 5 bases and V by 7 bases; bases with no gene match: 15. The CDR3 reads CASTADLAGAGDTQYF. The CDR3 DNA reads as TGTGCCAGCACCGCCGACCTGGCGGGAGCGGGAGATACGCAGTATTTT.

V usage is TRBV4-1 and J usage is TRBJ2-7, with 7 bases that match TRBD2. CDR3 length: 14 residues. Unmatched junction bases numbered 4, after V lost 3 bases and J lost 2 bases. Germline V lookup: CDR1 MGHRA, CDR2 YSYEKL. This CDR3 is CASSQLAETYEQYF. For the CDR3, the DNA is TGCGCCAGCAGCCAGCTAGCGGAGACCTACGAGCAGTACTTC.

This clone was observed once. The genes are TRBV27 and TRBJ2-7; TRBD2 agrees at 10 bases. The CDR3 runs to 14 residues. Germline V CDR1 and CDR2: MNHEY, SMNVEV (reference sequence). The ends lost 8 bases at V and 4 bases at J; junction bases unmatched: 8. CDR3 in amino acids: CASGTSGVLYEQYF. CDR3 nucleotide sequence: TGTGCCAGCGGAACTAGCGGGGTACTTTACGAGCAGTACTTC.

The genes are TRBV6-8 and TRBJ2-7; the match to TRBD1 covers 8 bases. The CDR3 has 15 amino acids. Per germline, CDR1 MNHGY and CDR2 SAAAGT. The V segment lost 1 base and the J segment 2 bases; nucleotides outside the gene matches: 4. The CDR3 DNA follows: TGTGCCAGCAGTTACTGGACAGGGCTCCCCTACGAGCAGTACTTC. Translated: CASSYWTGLPYEQYF.

This chain links TRBV4-3 with TRBJ1-6; 7 positions agree with TRBD1. V lost 0 bases to trimming and J lost 10 bases; unmatched junction nucleotides: 6. The CDR3 covers 15 residues. Germline V CDR1 and CDR2: LGHNA, YSLEER. The CDR3 loop reads CASSQDTGATSPLHF. The CDR3 DNA sequence: TGCGCCAGCAGCCAAGATACAGGGGCTACCTCACCCCTCCACTTT.

The chain links TRBV29-1 to TRBJ1-4; TRBD1 might be the D (6 bases). Looked up from germline, CDR1 is SQVTM and CDR2 is ANQGSEA. The CDR3 consists of 12 residues. Deletions cut 6 bases from V and 10 bases from J, with 15 bases between. In nucleotides, the CDR3 is TGCAGCGTACAACAGGGTTGGGGAAAACTGTTTTTT. Protein: CSVQQGWGKLFF.

The chain combines TRBV2 with TRBJ2-2; the match to TRBD2 covers 7 bases. CDR3 size: 17 residues. Germline lookup yields CDR1 SNHLY and CDR2 FYNNEI. Trimming cost V 2 bases and J 2 bases; bases outside gene matches: 8. CDR3 sequence: CASSEFRDYRNTGELFF. The CDR3 region has the DNA TGTGCCAGCAGTGAATTTCGGGACTATAGAAACACCGGGGAGCTGTTTTTT.

The CDR3 loop is CASSLSSDDEQYF. Written as DNA, the CDR3 is TGTGCCAGCAGCTTGTCTAGTGATGACGAGCAGTACTTC. The chain employs TRBV5-6 and TRBJ2-7; D unresolved. The CDR3 totals 13 residues. The V gene lost 1 base and the J gene lost 5 bases, with 10 bases spanning the gap. From germline, CDR1 is SGHDT and CDR2 YYEEEE.

The J gene is TRBJ2-7, the V gene TRBV6-5; TRBD1 might be the D (6 bases). The CDR3 covers 12 residues. Germline lookup yields CDR1 MNHEY and CDR2 SVGAGI. The V end was cut by 5 bases, the J end by 5 bases, with 10 bases between. CDR3 amino acids: CASSPGVHEQYF. The CDR3 DNA reads TGTGCCAGCAGTCCAGGGGTCCACGAGCAGTACTTC.

The chain recombines TRBV7-9 with TRBJ2-1; D tentatively fits TRBD1 or TRBD2 (5 bases each). Trimming removed 3 bases from V and 8 bases from J, with 17 bases in between. The CDR3 runs 15 residues. Per germline, CDR1 SEHNR and CDR2 FQNEAQ (reference sequence). The CDR3 reads CASSFRDRGHHEQFF. CDR3 bases: TGTGCCAGCAGCTTCCGGGACCGGGGCCATCATGAGCAGTTCTTC.

This chain connects TRBV5-4 to TRBJ2-1, with 11 bases identical to TRBD2. V lost 5 bases, J lost 4 bases, and 20 bases stayed unmatched. This CDR3 is 20 amino acids long. In germline, CDR1 is SGHNT, CDR2 YYREEE (reference sequence). The CDR3 bases are TGTGCCAGCAGTTTAACGTTGGGACTAGCGGACCCCTTCTTATACAATGAGCAGTTCTTC. It is translated as CASSLTLGLADPFLYNEQFF.

This chain uses TRBV9 with TRBJ2-3, with D tentatively TRBD1 or TRBD2 (5 bases each). The CDR3 runs 15 residues. Deletions cut 5 bases from V and 2 bases from J, with 15 bases between. Looked up from germline, CDR1 is SGDLS and CDR2 is YYNGEE. CDR3 sequence: CASSSSGSLTDTQYF. CDR3 coding DNA: TGTGCCAGCAGTTCCTCAGGGAGCCTCACAGATACGCAGTATTTT.

This clone was found a few times. The chain joins TRBV13 to TRBJ1-1; D not resolved. The germline V and J ends were trimmed by 5 bases and 8 bases, with 12 bases remaining between them. The CDR3 has 12 residues. From germline, CDR1 is PRHDT and CDR2 FYEKMQ (reference sequence). Here the CDR3 reads CASSLNGLEAFF. The CDR3 nucleotides read TGTGCCAGCAGCCTGAATGGTTTGGAAGCTTTCTTT.

The chain links TRBV30 to TRBJ2-7; D is uncertain. This CDR3 region has 13 residues. Per the germline V gene, CDR1 is GTSNPN and CDR2 is SVGIG (reference sequence). V dropped 5 bases and J dropped 6 bases, with 17 bases sitting between them. CDR3 nucleotide sequence: TGTGCCTGGCAACCCCTCCTCCGAGTCGAGCAGTACTTC. This sequence encodes CAWQPLLRVEQYF.

The gene calls are TRBV5-4 and TRBJ2-7; 9 nucleotides line up with TRBD1. The CDR3 runs to 14 residues. J was trimmed by 5 bases and V by 4 bases; bases with no gene match: 7. Germline loops: CDR1 SGHNT, CDR2 YYREEE (reference sequence). In nucleotides, the CDR3 is TGTGCCAGCAGCATTCGGGACAGGGTCGACGAGCAGTACTTC. This translates into CASSIRDRVDEQYF. The full variable domain, its missing parts supplied by reference TRBV5-4 and TRBJ2-7, is ETGVTQSPTHLIKTRGQQVTLRCSSQSGHNTVSWYQQALGQGPQFIFQYYREEENGRGNFPPRFSGLQFPNYSSELNVNALELDDSALYLCASSIRDRVDEQYFGPGTRLTVT.

V gene TRBV10-3 combines with J gene TRBJ2-6; a possible D gene is TRBD1 (5 bases). The V end was cut by 4 bases, the J end by 1 base, with 8 bases between. CDR1 and CDR2 (germline): ENHRY, SYGVKD. The length of the CDR3 is 15 residues. The CDR3 is CAISVGASGANVLTF. The CDR3 DNA is TGTGCCATCAGTGTAGGGGCATCTGGGGCCAACGTCCTGACTTTC.

The V call is TRBV19, the J call TRBJ2-1; no firm D call. The CDR3 contains 16 residues. V lost 5 bases and J lost 10, with 24 bases in between. CDR1 and CDR2 from the germline V gene are LNHDA and SQIVND (reference sequence). The CDR3 DNA reads TGTGCCAGTAGTTACTCCAAGGGTAGGCCCGATTGGGAGCAGTTCTTC. Amino acids: CASSYSKGRPDWEQFF.

J is TRBJ1-2 and V is TRBV27; no clear D gene. V was clipped by 4 bases and J by 7 bases, with 16 bases between them. Germline V gene lookup returns CDR1 MNHEY and CDR2 SMNVEV (reference sequence). The CDR3 spans 14 residues. CDR3 coding DNA: TGTGCCAGCAGTTCAGGCAGAAGAGGGAGTGGCTACACCTTC. It specifies CASSSGRRGSGYTF.

As regards this clone: The sample contains more than one DNA sequence encoding this CDR3. In nucleotides, the CDR3 is TGTGCCAGCAGCTTAAGTGGGACTAGCTACGAGCAGTACTTC. The encoded protein is CASSLSGTSYEQYF. The chain carries TRBV7-3 and TRBJ2-7; 8 bases map to TRBD2. The germline V gene has CDR1 SGHTA and CDR2 FQGTGA. This CDR3 has 14 residues. With V trimmed by 1 base and J by 3 bases, 2 bases remained unmatched.

The J gene is TRBJ2-2, the V gene TRBV15; D assignment may be TRBD1 or TRBD2 (5 bases each). V lost 0 bases and J 9 bases, leaving 23 bases between the germline ends. Germline CDR1 LNHNV, CDR2 YYDKDF (reference sequence). The CDR3 is 18 amino acids. The DNA of the CDR3 is TGTGCCACCAGCAGAGATAGGAGAGGGCAGGGCGCTGGCTGGGAGCTGTTTTTT. Protein sequence: CATSRDRRGQGAGWELFF. The full variable domain, completed using reference TRBV15 and TRBJ2-2, is DAMVIQNPRYQVTQFGKPVTLSCSQTLNHNVMYWYQQKSSQAPKLLFHYYDKDFNNEADTPDNFQSRRPNTSFCFLDIRSPGLGDTAMYLCATSRDRRGQGAGWELFFGEGSRLTVL.

The chain couples TRBV27 to TRBJ1-4; D is undetermined. Germline CDR1 is MNHEY and CDR2 is SMNVEV (reference sequence). Trimming left V 5 bases short and J 0 bases short, with 16 bases between. The CDR3 has 17 amino acids. CDR3 bases: TGTGCCAGCAGTCCGACTCTTCACAGTTCAACTAATGAAAAACTGTTTTTT. It yields the protein CASSPTLHSSTNEKLFF.

This chain uses TRBV4-2 with TRBJ2-2; 7 bases are a match to TRBD1. V lost 6 bases, J lost 2 bases, and 6 bases stayed unmatched. CDR3 size: 15 residues. The germline V gene has CDR1 LGHNA and CDR2 YNFKEQ. The CDR3 coding sequence is TGTGCCAGCAGTCGACGGACAGGCAACACCGGGGAGCTGTTTTTT. This translates into CASSRRTGNTGELFF.

This chain joins TRBV4-1 and TRBJ1-3, with D unclear. V lost 1 base, J lost 3 bases, and 16 bases lay in between. Germline lookup yields CDR1 MGHRA and CDR2 YSYEKL. This CDR3 is 17 amino acids long. For the CDR3, the DNA is TGCGCCAGCAGCCAAGGACATGGAGGGAACTTTGGAAACACCATATATTTT. Amino acids: CASSQGHGGNFGNTIYF.